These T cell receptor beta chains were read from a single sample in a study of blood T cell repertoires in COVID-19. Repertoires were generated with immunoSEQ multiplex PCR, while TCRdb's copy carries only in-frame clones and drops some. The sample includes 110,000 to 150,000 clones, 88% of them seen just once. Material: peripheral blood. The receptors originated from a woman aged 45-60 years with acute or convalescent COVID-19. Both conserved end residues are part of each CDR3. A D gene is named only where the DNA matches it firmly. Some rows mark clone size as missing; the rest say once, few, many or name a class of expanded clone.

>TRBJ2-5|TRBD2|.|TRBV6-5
TGTGCCAGCGCACTAGCGGGGGGGCGTCTCGAGACCCAGTACTTC
CASALAGGRLETQYF
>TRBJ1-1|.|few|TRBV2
TGTGCCAGCACGAACCTAATCGGGACAACTGAAGCTTTCTTT
CASTNLIGTTEAFF
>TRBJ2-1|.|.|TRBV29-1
TGCAGCGTTGTCGACTCGGATTTGGGTAATGAGCAGTTCTTC
CSVVDSDLGNEQFF
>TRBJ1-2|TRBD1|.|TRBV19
TGTGCCAGTAGTTCGACAGGGACTAACTATGGCTACACCTTC
CASSSTGTNYGYTF
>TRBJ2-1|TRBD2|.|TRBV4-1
TGCGCCAGCAGCCAAGCTTTACTAGCGGGAGGAGGTGAGCAGTTCTTC
CASSQALLAGGGEQFF
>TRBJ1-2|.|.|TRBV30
TGTGCCGGGATCTCGACAGAAAACTATGGCTACACCTTC
CAGISTENYGYTF
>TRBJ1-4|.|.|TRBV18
TGTGCCAGCTCACCAGCCCTCGTGACAGTGAATGAAAAACTGTTTTTT
CASSPALVTVNEKLFF
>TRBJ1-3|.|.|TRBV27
TGTGCCAGCAAGGACAGCTCTGGAAACACCATATATTTT
CASKDSSGNTIYF
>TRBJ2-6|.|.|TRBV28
TGTGCCAGCAGCACGCTTCAGAGGGCCAACGTCCTGACTTTC
CASSTLQRANVLTF
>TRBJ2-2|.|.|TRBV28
TGTGCCAGCAGTCCACCGAAAGGGGTTACCGGGGAGCTGTTTTTT
CASSPPKGVTGELFF
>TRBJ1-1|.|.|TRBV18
TGTGCCAGCTCAGTAGCTGCGAACACTGAAGCTTTCTTT
CASSVAANTEAFF
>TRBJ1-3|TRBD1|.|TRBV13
TGTGCCAGCAGCTTTCCCGGGACAGCTGGAAGCACCATATATTTT
CASSFPGTAGSTIYF
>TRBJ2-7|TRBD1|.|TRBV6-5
TGTGCCAGCAGCACAGGGGGCCACGAGCAGTACTTC
CASSTGGHEQYF
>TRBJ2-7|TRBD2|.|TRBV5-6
TGTGCCAGCAGCCGGAGAATCAGGGACTATCCCTACGAGCAGTACTTC
CASSRRIRDYPYEQYF
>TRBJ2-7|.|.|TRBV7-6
TGTGCCAGCAGCCCCCGCGTTCAGGGCTCCTACGAGCAGTACTTC
CASSPRVQGSYEQYF
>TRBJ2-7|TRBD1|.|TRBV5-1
TGCGCCAGCAGCTTTAGTGTGCAGGGGGCTAACGAGCAGTACTTC
CASSFSVQGANEQYF
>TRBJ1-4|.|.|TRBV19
TGTGCCAGTAGTGACTTAGCTCTTGGTGAAAAACTGTTTTTT
CASSDLALGEKLFF
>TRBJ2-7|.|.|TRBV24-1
TGTGCCCCCGTTCATGGAGTAAGACAGGACTCCTACGAGCAGTACTTC
CAPVHGVRQDSYEQYF
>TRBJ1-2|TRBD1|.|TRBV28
TGTGCCAGCAGACAGGGACAGCAACTCCTGGGCGGCTACACCTTC
CASRQGQQLLGGYTF
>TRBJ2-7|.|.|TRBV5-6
TGTGCCAGCAGCTTCAAGAGCTCCTACGAGCAGTACTTC
CASSFKSSYEQYF
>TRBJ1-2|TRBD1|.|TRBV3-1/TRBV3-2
TGTGCCAGCAGCGGCGGGACAGCTAACTATGGCTACACCTTC
CASSGGTANYGYTF
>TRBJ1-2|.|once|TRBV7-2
TGTGCCAGCAGCTTCGACAGGCAGGGCTATGGCTACACCTTC
CASSFDRQGYGYTF
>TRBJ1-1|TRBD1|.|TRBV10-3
TGTGCCATCAGGGACAGGGGCACTGAAGCTTTCTTT
CAIRDRGTEAFF
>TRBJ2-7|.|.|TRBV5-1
TGCGCCAGCAGCCAAACAGGAGTACGCTACGAGCAGTACTTC
CASSQTGVRYEQYF
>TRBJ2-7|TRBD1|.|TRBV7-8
TGTGCCAGCAGCTCTCTGCCTCTTAGGACAGGTGGAGCCGACGAGCAGTACTTC
CASSSLPLRTGGADEQYF
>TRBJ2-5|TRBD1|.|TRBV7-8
TGTGCCAGCAGCCAAACCGGAGGACAGGGGGCGGTGGAGACCCAGTACTTC
CASSQTGGQGAVETQYF
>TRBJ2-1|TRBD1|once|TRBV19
TGTGCCAGTAGTCCTTTCCTGGACAGGGGCTGGAATGAGCAGTTCTTC
CASSPFLDRGWNEQFF
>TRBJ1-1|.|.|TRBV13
TGTGCCAGCAGCTTAGAAGGGGGTTCTACTGAAGCTTTCTTT
CASSLEGGSTEAFF
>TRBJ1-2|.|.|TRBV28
TGTGCCAGCAGTTCAACTTCTAACTATGGCTACACCTTC
CASSSTSNYGYTF
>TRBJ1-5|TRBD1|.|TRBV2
TGTGCCACACAGGGGGCGGATAGCAATCAGCCCCAGCATTTT
CATQGADSNQPQHF
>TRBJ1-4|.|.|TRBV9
TGTGCCAGCAGCGTAGATCCCCTAGTGCGGGGGCGGCATGAAAAACTGTTTTTT
CASSVDPLVRGRHEKLFF
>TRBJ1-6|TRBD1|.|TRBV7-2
TGTGCCAGCAGCTCCACAGGGGTTTCACCCCTCCACTTT
CASSSTGVSPLHF
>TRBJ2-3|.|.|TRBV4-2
TGTGCCAGCAGCCTCGGAAGGAGGGACACAGATACGCAGTATTTT
CASSLGRRDTDTQYF
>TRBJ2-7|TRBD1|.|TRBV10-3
TGTGCCATCAGTGAAGGCACAGGGGGGCCCTACGAGCAGTACTTC
CAISEGTGGPYEQYF
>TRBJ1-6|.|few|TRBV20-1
TGCAGTGCTAGTCCGGGACGGGGGAATTCACCCCTCCACTTT
CSASPGRGNSPLHF
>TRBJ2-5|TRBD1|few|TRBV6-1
TGTGCCAGCAGCGAAGAGGTCAAGGGGGCCGGAGAGACCCAGTACTTC
CASSEEVKGAGETQYF
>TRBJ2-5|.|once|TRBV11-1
TGTGCCAGCAGCTCCCTACTCCAAGAGACCCAGTACTTC
CASSSLLQETQYF
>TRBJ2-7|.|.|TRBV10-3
TGTGCCATCAGGGACAGCTCCTACGAGCAGTACTTC
CAIRDSSYEQYF
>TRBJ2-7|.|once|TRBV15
TGTGCCACCAGCCTAGCAGGCTCCTACGAGCAGTACTTC
CATSLAGSYEQYF
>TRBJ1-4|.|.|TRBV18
TGTGCCAGCTCACCACTCCAGGGGTTGGAAAAACTGTTTTTT
CASSPLQGLEKLFF
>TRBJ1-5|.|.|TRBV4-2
TGTGCCAGCAGCCAAGTGGACAACTATAGCAATCAGCCCCAGCATTTT
CASSQVDNYSNQPQHF
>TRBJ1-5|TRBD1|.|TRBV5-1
TGCGCCAGCAGCCCGGACAGGGGTCAGCCCCAGCATTTT
CASSPDRGQPQHF
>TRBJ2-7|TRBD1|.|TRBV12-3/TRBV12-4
TGTGCCAGCAGTCTGGACAGGGGCGAGCAGTACTTC
CASSLDRGEQYF
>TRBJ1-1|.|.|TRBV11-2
TGTGCCAGCAGCTTACTTCAGGGGTACACTGAAGCTTTCTTT
CASSLLQGYTEAFF
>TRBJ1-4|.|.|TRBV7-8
TGTGCCAGCAGCTTAGGGACAGCCTTTAATGAAAAACTGTTTTTT
CASSLGTAFNEKLFF
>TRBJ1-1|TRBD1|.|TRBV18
TGTGCCAGCTCACTCCAGACAGGGAAGAACACTGAAGCTTTCTTT
CASSLQTGKNTEAFF
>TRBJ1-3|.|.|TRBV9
TGTGCCAGCAGCGCTGGACAGACCTCTGGAAACACCATATATTTT
CASSAGQTSGNTIYF
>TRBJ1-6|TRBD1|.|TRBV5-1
TGCGCCAGCAGCCGACAGGGTTCGGCCAAATCGGGGGATTCACCCCTCCACTTT
CASSRQGSAKSGDSPLHF
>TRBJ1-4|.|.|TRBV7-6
TGTGCCAGCAGCTTAGCCTGGACAGCCTCCGATGAAAAACTGTTTTTT
CASSLAWTASDEKLFF
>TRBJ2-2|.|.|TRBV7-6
TGTGCCAGCAGTTTTAAAACGGGAGAAACCGGGGAGCTGTTTTTT
CASSFKTGETGELFF